Below are 10 T cell receptor beta chains sequenced from a single sample in a study of beta chain features in type 1 diabetes. The study's findings and limits: People with Type 1 diabetes carried modestly yet significantly shorter TCRB CDR3s in all four CD4+ subsets.

Every bit of the isolated RNA underwent reverse transcription, so sequencing read expressed TCRB transcripts. Profiled with immunoSEQ multiplex PCR; TCRdb holds only in-frame clones, not every one. Of 680,000 or so clones detected, roughly 12% appear once; the ten largest clones hold roughly 0.022%. For these receptors, no antigen is known. Source material: naive CD4+ T cells from blood. The receptors shown here come from a man between 18 and 29 years old with type 1 diabetes.

The table lists this clone with a few counts. This rearrangement joins TRBV9 to TRBJ2-3; D is perhaps TRBD1 or TRBD2 (5 bases each). The germline V gene has CDR1 SGDLS and CDR2 YYNGEE. V was trimmed by 3 bases and J by 3 bases, leaving 17 bases between them. The CDR3 has 16 residues. CDR3 sequence reads: CASSASGVGETDTQYF. The CDR3 DNA is TGTGCCAGCAGCGCCTCCGGGGTGGGGGAGACAGATACGCAGTATTTT.

This clone was recorded a few times. CDR3 amino acids: CASRLSSGNTIYF. The CDR3 coding sequence is TGTGCCAGCAGGCTTAGCTCTGGAAACACCATATATTTT. V and J are TRBV6-1 and TRBJ1-3; D not resolved. The germline V and J ends were trimmed by 6 bases and 0 bases, with 6 bases remaining between them. The CDR3 contains 13 residues. Germline values: CDR1 MNHNS, CDR2 SASEGT.

This clone turned up a few times. V usage is TRBV29-1 and J usage is TRBJ2-1; D possibly uses TRBD1 or TRBD2 (5 bases each). Germline V CDR1 and CDR2: SQVTM, ANQGSEA. Trimming removed 7 bases at V and 0 bases at J, with 10 bases between. The CDR3 length is 13 residues. CDR3 in amino acids: CSAKGTSYNEQFF. For the CDR3, the DNA is TGCAGCGCCAAGGGGACCTCCTACAATGAGCAGTTCTTC.

This clone was seen more than once but under ten times. The chain employs TRBV4-1 and TRBJ1-2, with unresolved D. The CDR3 extends over 13 amino acids. Between the trimmed V and J ends, which lost 4 bases and 8 bases, there was a span of 14 bases. In germline, CDR1 is MGHRA, CDR2 YSYEKL. The CDR3 region has the DNA TGCGCCAGCAGCCCTACAGCCCCCTACGGCTACACCTTC. It encodes CASSPTAPYGYTF.

This chain links TRBV20-1 with TRBJ1-1; D is unclear. This CDR3 has 11 amino acids. V lost 3 bases to trimming and J lost 6 bases, with 8 bases between them. Per the germline V gene, CDR1 is DFQATT and CDR2 is SNEGSKA (reference sequence). The CDR3 nucleotides read TGCAGTGCTAGGCGCGATGCTGAAGCTTTCTTT. It translates to CSARRDAEAFF.

This clone has more than one count but fewer than ten. The rearrangement links TRBV5-5 to TRBJ2-6, with unresolved D. Germline V gives CDR1 SGHKS, CDR2 YYEKEE (reference sequence). V was shortened by 2 bases and J by 4 bases, with 10 bases between the two germline ends. The CDR3 has 15 amino acids. The DNA of the CDR3 is TGTGCCAGCAGCTTCCAATCCGGAGGGGCCAACGTCCTGACTTTC. The encoded protein is CASSFQSGGANVLTF. The variable domain in full, with the rest retrieved from reference TRBV5-5 and TRBJ2-6, is DAGVTQSPTHLIKTRGQQVTLRCSPISGHKSVSWYQQVLGQGPQFIFQYYEKEERGRGNFPDRFSARQFPNYSSELNVNALLLGDSALYLCASSFQSGGANVLTFGAGSRLTVL.

This chain connects TRBV30 to TRBJ1-2; tentative D call: TRBD1 (5 bases). Germline CDR1 GTSNPN, CDR2 SVGIG (reference sequence). Trimming shortened V by 4 bases and J by 8 bases, and 26 bases separated the two germline ends. The CDR3 is 16 amino acids. The CDR3 DNA reads TGTGCCTGGAAAGCCCTTAGGGGTAAGGTGGAACAGGGCTACACCTTC. Translating it yields CAWKALRGKVEQGYTF.

This clone was observed a handful of times. The chain employs TRBV18 and TRBJ2-5, with a weak D call TRBD2 (6 bases). The V end was cut by 5 bases, the J end by 2 bases, with 12 bases between. Germline assignment: CDR1 KGHSH and CDR2 LQKENI. This CDR3 is 14 amino acids long. The CDR3 DNA reads TGTGCCAGCTCAGGTAGCGGTCAACAAGAGACCCAGTACTTC. It translates to CASSGSGQQETQYF.

The V gene is TRBV5-4, the J gene TRBJ2-5; TRBD1 or TRBD2 may be the D gene (5 bases each). Germline lookup yields CDR1 SGHNT and CDR2 YYREEE (reference sequence). Deletions cut 0 bases from V and 5 bases from J, with 11 bases between. The CDR3 extends over 14 amino acids. Written as DNA, the CDR3 is TGTGCCAGCAGCTTGGAGCTTTGGGGGGAGACCCAGTACTTC. It translates to CASSLELWGETQYF.

This clone was observed a handful of times. This rearrangement joins TRBV5-1 to TRBJ2-3; 7 bases fit TRBD1. The CDR3 is 15 residues long. V lost 6 bases, J lost 0 bases, and 7 bases stayed unmatched. Per the germline V gene, CDR1 is SGHRS and CDR2 is YFSETQ. The CDR3 protein is CASNLDRTSTDTQYF. CDR3 DNA sequence: TGCGCCAGCAATCTGGACAGGACGAGCACAGATACGCAGTATTTT.